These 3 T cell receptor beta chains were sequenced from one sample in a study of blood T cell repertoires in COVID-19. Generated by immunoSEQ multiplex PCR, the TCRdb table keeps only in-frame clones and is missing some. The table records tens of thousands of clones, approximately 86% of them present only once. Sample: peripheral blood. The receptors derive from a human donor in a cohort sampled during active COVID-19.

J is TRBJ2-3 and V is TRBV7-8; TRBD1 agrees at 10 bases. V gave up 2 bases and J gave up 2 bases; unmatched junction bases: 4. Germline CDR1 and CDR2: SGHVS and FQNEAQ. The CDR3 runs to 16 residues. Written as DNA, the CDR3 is TGTGCCAGCAGCTTACGACAGGGGGCTTTCACAGATACGCAGTATTTT. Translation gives CASSLRQGAFTDTQYF.

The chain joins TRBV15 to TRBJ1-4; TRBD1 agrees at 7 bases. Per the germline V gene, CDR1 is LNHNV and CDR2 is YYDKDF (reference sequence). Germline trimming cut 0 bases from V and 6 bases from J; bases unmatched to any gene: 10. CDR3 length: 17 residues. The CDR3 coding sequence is TGTGCCACCAGCAGAGACCCCGAGACAGGGAAGCATGAAAAACTGTTTTTT. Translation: CATSRDPETGKHEKLFF.

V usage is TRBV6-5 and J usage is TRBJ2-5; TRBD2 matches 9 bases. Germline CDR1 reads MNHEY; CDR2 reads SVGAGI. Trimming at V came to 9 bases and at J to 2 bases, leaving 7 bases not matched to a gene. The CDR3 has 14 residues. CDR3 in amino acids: CASKPAGGQETQYF. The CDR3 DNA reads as TGTGCCAGTAAGCCAGCGGGGGGACAAGAGACCCAGTACTTC.